One sample yielded the 18 T cell receptor beta chains listed below, sequenced in a study of blood T cells in healthy people across ages. The authors ran a second PCR of about 7 to 12 cycles using a sample-barcoded 5' primer and a J-beta primer mix. TCRdb redid the calling of the 5' RACE reads with MiXCR, one entry per CDR3 protein. The sample holds about 900,000 distinct CDR3 sequences, around 68% seen once. The material sequenced was blood. The receptors come from a man in his thirties or forties in good health.

The chain employs TRBV12-3 or TRBV12-4 and TRBJ2-3, with D perhaps assigned TRBD1 or TRBD2 (5 bases each). Trimming shortened V by 3 bases and J by 4 bases, and 8 bases separated the two germline ends. The CDR3 covers 13 residues. The CDR3 reads CASSFGGSDTQYF. Here the CDR3 DNA reads TGTGCCAGCAGTTTTGGGGGTTCAGATACGCAGTATTTT.

CDR3 nucleotides: TGCAGTGCCGGGGACCGGGACAGGGCCTACAATGAGCAGTACTTC. Residues: CSAGDRDRAYNEQYF. The gene calls are TRBV20-1 and TRBJ2-1, with 9 bases aligning to TRBD1. The DNA matches TRBJ2-7 better at its end, which makes the J call doubtful. The CDR3 is 15 amino acids. Germline values: CDR1 DFQATT, CDR2 SNEGSKA (reference sequence).

The chain couples TRBV6-1 to TRBJ2-3, with D possibly TRBD1 on 8 matching bases. V shed 9 bases and J shed 7 bases, with 17 bases lying between them. Germline V gene sequence: CDR1 MNHNS, CDR2 SASEGT. The CDR3 extends over 13 amino acids. The CDR3 reads CASTGGGSNTQYF. The CDR3 DNA sequence: TGTGCCAGTACAGGGGGGGGAAGCAATACGCAGTATTTT.

This clonotype was seen only a few times. The rearrangement joins TRBV4-2 to TRBJ2-1, with 10 nucleotides matching TRBD2. The V and J ends lost 4 bases and 5 bases, in that order; junction bases with no gene match: 5. CDR1 is LGHNA and CDR2 is YNFKEQ in the germline V gene. CDR3 length equals 15 residues. CDR3 sequence reads: CASSRGTSVDNEQFF. For the CDR3, the DNA is TGTGCCAGCAGCCGCGGGACTAGCGTAGACAATGAGCAGTTCTTC.

This chain uses TRBV4-3 with TRBJ2-7; D is unclear. CDR3 length: 14 residues. Germline lookup yields CDR1 LGHNA and CDR2 YSLEER. The germline V and J ends were trimmed by 2 bases and 6 bases, with 14 bases remaining between them. DNA of the CDR3: TGCGCCAGCAGCCAATCCGGATCCACCGGCGAGCAGTACTTC. It yields the protein CASSQSGSTGEQYF.

For this clonotype: One end of the junction does not line up with germline, which may come from a read error. The V gene is TRBV5-1, the J gene TRBJ2-1; no clear D. The CDR3 contains 12 residues. The V gene's germline CDR1 is SGHRS and CDR2 YFSETQ. CDR3 coding DNA: TGCGCCAGCATCTTGCGATGCGATGAGCAGTTCTTC. Translation gives CASILRCDEQFF.

The gene calls are TRBV29-1 and TRBJ2-1; TRBD1 is a possible D gene (6 bases). This CDR3 is built from 12 residues. The V end was cut by 4 bases, the J end by 12 bases, with 16 bases between. The V gene's germline CDR1 is SQVTM and CDR2 ANQGSEA. CDR3 protein: CSVVNREIGQFF. In DNA form, the CDR3 reads TGCAGCGTTGTTAACAGGGAGATTGGGCAGTTCTTC.

The CDR3 DNA is TGTGCCAGCAGAGACTTTAAGGACAACCAAGAGACCCAGTACTTC. Encoded protein: CASRDFKDNQETQYF. The rearrangement joins TRBV6-2 or TRBV6-3 to TRBJ2-5, with a weak D call TRBD1 (5 bases). Germline V CDR1 and CDR2: MNHEY, SVGEGT. Between the trimmed V and J ends, which lost 6 bases and 0 bases, there was a span of 14 bases. This CDR3 is built from 15 residues.

This clonotype was picked up a small number of times. The V call is TRBV29-1, the J call TRBJ2-1; D possibly matches TRBD1 or TRBD2 (6 bases each). Trimming stripped 5 bases from V and 5 bases from J, with 28 bases between. The CDR3 is 18 residues long. Germline V CDR1 and CDR2: SQVTM, ANQGSEA. The CDR3 bases are TGCAGCGTTCTAATGAGGGGCTCCGACAGGCGGGGAGACAATGAGCAGTTCTTC. Its protein product is CSVLMRGSDRRGDNEQFF.

The V gene is TRBV7-6, the J gene TRBJ2-7; D unclear. Per the germline V gene, CDR1 is SGHVS and CDR2 is FNYEAQ. The CDR3 extends over 12 amino acids. Trimming removed 5 bases at V and 6 bases at J, with 11 bases between. The CDR3 sequence is CASSASKREQYF. CDR3 DNA sequence: TGTGCCAGCAGCGCCTCGAAGCGCGAGCAGTACTTC.

This chain links TRBV6-5 with TRBJ1-2, with D possibly TRBD1 on 5 matching bases. Germline-derived CDR1 and CDR2 are MNHEY and SVGAGI. V was clipped by 2 bases and J by 7 bases, with 8 bases between them. This CDR3 region has 12 residues. Here the CDR3 reads CASSYKGSGYTF. Written as DNA, the CDR3 is TGTGCCAGCAGTTACAAGGGGAGTGGCTACACCTTC.

The chain links TRBV5-1 to TRBJ1-2; 9 bases agree with TRBD1. Germline V CDR1 and CDR2: SGHRS, YFSETQ. The V and J ends lost 3 bases and 8 bases, in that order; junction bases with no gene match: 8. The CDR3 covers 14 residues. The CDR3, as DNA: TGCGCCAGCAGCTATCCGGGACAGGGTAGCGGCTACACCTTC. This codes for CASSYPGQGSGYTF.

The rearrangement links TRBV5-6 to TRBJ2-3, with D hard to call. Trimming took off 1 base at V and 6 bases at J, with 6 bases between the two ends. Germline loops: CDR1 SGHDT, CDR2 YYEEEE. CDR3 length equals 12 residues. CDR3 sequence: CASSLIYDTQYF. The CDR3 DNA reads as TGTGCCAGCAGCTTGATTTATGATACGCAGTATTTT. Looking up the rest from reference TRBV5-6 and TRBJ2-3 gives the full variable domain: DAGVTQSPTHLIKTRGQQVTLRCSPKSGHDTVSWYQQALGQGPQFIFQYYEEEERQRGNFPDRFSGHQFPNYSSELNVNALLLGDSALYLCASSLIYDTQYFGPGTRLTVL.

The V call is TRBV2, the J call TRBJ2-5, with D perhaps TRBD1 (5 bases). The ends were cut back, 2 bases at V and 5 bases at J, with 15 bases in the middle. CDR1 is SNHLY, CDR2 FYNNEI, per germline. CDR3 size: 15 residues. CDR3 sequence: CASSEKPLGPETQYF. The CDR3 nucleotides are TGTGCCAGCAGTGAAAAACCTCTGGGGCCGGAGACCCAGTACTTC.

The V and J genes are TRBV30 and TRBJ1-2, with D maybe TRBD1 (5 bases). Trimming shortened V by 4 bases and J by 4 bases, and 13 bases separated the two germline ends. The CDR3 extends over 13 amino acids. The germline CDR1 and CDR2 sequences are GTSNPN and SVGIG (reference sequence). CDR3 DNA sequence: TGTGCCTGGACGGAGGGTGGGGGCTATGGCTACACCTTC. Translating gives CAWTEGGGYGYTF.

The V call is TRBV2, the J call TRBJ2-1; 7 positions match TRBD2. CDR3 length: 13 amino acids. The V gene's germline CDR1 is SNHLY and CDR2 FYNNEI. This CDR3 is CAYQRDAVNEQFF. CDR3 in DNA: TGTGCTTACCAGCGGGACGCGGTCAATGAGCAGTTCTTC. Full variable domain (remainder filled in from reference TRBV2 and TRBJ2-1): EPEVTQTPSHQVTQMGQEVILRCVPISNHLYFYWYRQILGQKVEFLVSFYNNEISEKSEIFDDQFSVERPDGSNFTLKIRSTKLEDSAMYFCAYQRDAVNEQFFGPGTRLTVL.

The table lists this clonotype with a few counts. The chain recombines TRBV18 with TRBJ1-4, with unresolved D. Germline assignment: CDR1 KGHSH and CDR2 LQKENI. V was pared by 5 bases and J by 6 bases, with 13 bases between. The CDR3 runs to 14 residues. The CDR3 region has the DNA TGTGCCAGCTCATTCCGGGATGGGGATGAAAAACTGTTTTTT. Translated: CASSFRDGDEKLFF.

The chain recombines TRBV29-1 with TRBJ2-5; TRBD1 matches at 9 bases. The CDR3 spans 14 residues. In germline, CDR1 is SQVTM, CDR2 ANQGSEA. V shed 3 bases, J shed 3 bases, and the junction held 5 bases outside the gene matches. The CDR3 is CSVDRDRVEETQYF. CDR3 DNA sequence: TGCAGCGTTGATAGGGACAGGGTGGAAGAGACCCAGTACTTC.